This T cell receptor beta chain came from a study of beta chain features in type 1 diabetes. Regarding this clone: Its antigen is currently unknown.

Via CD45RO/CCR7/CD25/CD127/CD95/CD27, cells of the CD4+ naive, central memory, regulatory and stem cell-like memory subsets were sorted. All sorted populations exceeded 95% purity. Expressed TCRB transcripts got sequenced, as all isolated RNA was reverse transcribed. The data were produced by immunoSEQ multiplex PCR, yet TCRdb's version contains in-frame clones alone and is incomplete. The repertoire has more than 250,000 clones, over 11% of them found once; the top ten carry 0.015% to 0.02%. This CDR3 region has 12 residues. V was pared by 7 bases and J by 7 bases, with 13 bases between. Germline lookup yields CDR1 MNHNS and CDR2 SASEGT. Study-wide findings and caveats: Among all four CD4+ subsets, Type 1 diabetes patients had TCRB CDR3s that were moderately but significantly shorter. Small HLA sub-analyses could not settle whether HLA shapes TCRB rearrangement. Individuals with type 1 diabetes displayed fewer insertions and more deletions at VDJ junctions.

The V gene is TRBV6-1, the J gene TRBJ1-2; a possible D gene is TRBD1 (6 bases). Sequencing was carried out using naive CD4+ T cells from blood. The clonotype comes from a man in his thirties or forties with type 1 diabetes. CDR3 sequence: CASTRDIRGYTF. The DNA of the CDR3 is TGTGCCAGCACTAGGGACATCCGTGGCTACACCTTC.